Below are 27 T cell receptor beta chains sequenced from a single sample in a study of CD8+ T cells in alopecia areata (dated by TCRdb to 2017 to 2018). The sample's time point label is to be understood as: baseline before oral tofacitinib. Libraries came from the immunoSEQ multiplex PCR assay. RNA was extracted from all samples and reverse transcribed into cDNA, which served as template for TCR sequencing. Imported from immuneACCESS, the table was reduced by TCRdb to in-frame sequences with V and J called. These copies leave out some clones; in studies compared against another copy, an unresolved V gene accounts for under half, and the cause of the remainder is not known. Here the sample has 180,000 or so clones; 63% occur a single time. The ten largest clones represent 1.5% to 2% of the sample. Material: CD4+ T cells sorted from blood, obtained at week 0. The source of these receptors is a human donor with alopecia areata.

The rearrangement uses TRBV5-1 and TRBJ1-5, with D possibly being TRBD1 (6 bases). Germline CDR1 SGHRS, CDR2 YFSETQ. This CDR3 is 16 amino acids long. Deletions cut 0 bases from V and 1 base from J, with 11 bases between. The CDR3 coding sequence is TGCGCCAGCAGCTTGGAGGGCAGGGGAAGCAATCAGCCCCAGCATTTT. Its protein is CASSLEGRGSNQPQHF. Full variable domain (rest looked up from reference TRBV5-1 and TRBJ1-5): KAGVTQTPRYLIKTRGQQVTLSCSPISGHRSVSWYQQTPGQGLQFLFEYFSETQRNKGNFPGRFSGRQFSNSRSEMNVSTLELGDSALYLCASSLEGRGSNQPQHFGDGTRLSIL.

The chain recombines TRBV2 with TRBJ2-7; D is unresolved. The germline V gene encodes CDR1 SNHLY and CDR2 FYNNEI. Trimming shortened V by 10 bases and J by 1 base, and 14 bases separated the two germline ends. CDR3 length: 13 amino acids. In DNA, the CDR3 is TGTGCCACCCGTGAATATAGGTCCTACGAGCAGTACTTC. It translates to CATREYRSYEQYF.

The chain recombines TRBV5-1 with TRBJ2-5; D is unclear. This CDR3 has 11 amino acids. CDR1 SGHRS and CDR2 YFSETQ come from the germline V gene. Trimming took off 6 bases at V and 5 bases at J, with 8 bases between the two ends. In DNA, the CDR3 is TGCGCCAGCACCTTAAAGGAGACCCAGTACTTC. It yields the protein CASTLKETQYF.

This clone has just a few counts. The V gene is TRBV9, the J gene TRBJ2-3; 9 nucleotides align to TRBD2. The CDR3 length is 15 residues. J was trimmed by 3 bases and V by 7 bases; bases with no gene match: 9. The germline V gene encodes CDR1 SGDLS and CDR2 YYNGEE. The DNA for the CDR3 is TGTGCCAGCCCCGTAGAGGGACTAGCAACAGATACGCAGTATTTT. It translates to CASPVEGLATDTQYF. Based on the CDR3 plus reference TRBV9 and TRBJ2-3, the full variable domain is DSGVTQTPKHLITATGQRVTLRCSPRSGDLSVYWYQQSLDQGLQFLIQYYNGEERAKGNILERFSAQQFPDLHSELNLSSLELGDSALYFCASPVEGLATDTQYFGPGTRLTVL.

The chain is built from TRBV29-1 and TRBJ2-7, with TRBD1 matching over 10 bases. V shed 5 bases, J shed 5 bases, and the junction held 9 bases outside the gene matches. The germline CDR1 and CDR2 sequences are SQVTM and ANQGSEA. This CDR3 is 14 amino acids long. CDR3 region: CSVLPADRGDEQYF. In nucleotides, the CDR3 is TGCAGCGTTCTTCCGGCGGACAGGGGGGACGAGCAGTACTTC.

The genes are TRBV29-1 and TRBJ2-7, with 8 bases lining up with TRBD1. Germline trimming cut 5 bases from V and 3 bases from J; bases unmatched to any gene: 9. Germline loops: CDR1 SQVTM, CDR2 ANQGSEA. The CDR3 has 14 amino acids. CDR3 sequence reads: CSVSGQGGRYEQYF. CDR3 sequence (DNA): TGCAGCGTTTCAGGACAGGGCGGACGCTACGAGCAGTACTTC.

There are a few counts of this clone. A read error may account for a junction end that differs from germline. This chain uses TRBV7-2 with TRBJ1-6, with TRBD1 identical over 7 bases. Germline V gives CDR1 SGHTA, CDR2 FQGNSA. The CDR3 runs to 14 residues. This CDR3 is CASSAQGYSSPLHF. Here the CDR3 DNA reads TGTGCCAGCAGCGCACAGGGGTATAGTTCACCCCTCCACTTT.

This CDR3 is CASSLSDNLNNSPLHF. Here the CDR3 DNA reads TGTGCCAGCAGTTTATCGGACAACTTGAATAATTCACCCCTCCACTTT. This chain uses TRBV27 with TRBJ1-6; maybe TRBD1 (5 bases). Germline V lookup: CDR1 MNHEY, CDR2 SMNVEV (reference sequence). This CDR3 region has 16 residues. V gave up 0 bases and J gave up 5 bases, with 11 bases separating them.

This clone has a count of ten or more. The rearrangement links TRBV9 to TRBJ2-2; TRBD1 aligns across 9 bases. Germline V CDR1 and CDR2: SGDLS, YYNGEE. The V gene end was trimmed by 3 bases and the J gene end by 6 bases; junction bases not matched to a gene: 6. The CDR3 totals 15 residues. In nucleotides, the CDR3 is TGTGCCAGCAGCGCCGCCGGGACAGGGTCCGGGGAGCTGTTTTTT. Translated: CASSAAGTGSGELFF.

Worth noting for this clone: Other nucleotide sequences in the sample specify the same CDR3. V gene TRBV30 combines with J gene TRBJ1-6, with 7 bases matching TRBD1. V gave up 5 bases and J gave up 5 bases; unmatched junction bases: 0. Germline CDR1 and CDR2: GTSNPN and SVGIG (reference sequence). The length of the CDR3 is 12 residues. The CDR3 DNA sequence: TGTGCCTGGGGGACAGATAATTCACCCCTCCACTTT. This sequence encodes CAWGTDNSPLHF.

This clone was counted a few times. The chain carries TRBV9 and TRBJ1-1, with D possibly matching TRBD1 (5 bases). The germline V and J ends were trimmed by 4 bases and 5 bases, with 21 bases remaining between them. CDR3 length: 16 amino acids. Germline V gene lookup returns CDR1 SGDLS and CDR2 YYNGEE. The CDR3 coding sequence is TGTGCCAGCAGCCCACTAGACAGCTACCCGGGGACTGAAGCTTTCTTT. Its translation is CASSPLDSYPGTEAFF. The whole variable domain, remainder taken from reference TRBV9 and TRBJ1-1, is DSGVTQTPKHLITATGQRVTLRCSPRSGDLSVYWYQQSLDQGLQFLIQYYNGEERAKGNILERFSAQQFPDLHSELNLSSLELGDSALYFCASSPLDSYPGTEAFFGQGTRLTVV.

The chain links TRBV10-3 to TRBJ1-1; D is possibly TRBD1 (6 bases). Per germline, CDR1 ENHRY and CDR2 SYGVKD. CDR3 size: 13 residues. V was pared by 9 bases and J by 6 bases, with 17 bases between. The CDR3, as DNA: TGTGCCATTGCTCGGGACATTTACTCTGAAGCTTTCTTT. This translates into CAIARDIYSEAFF.

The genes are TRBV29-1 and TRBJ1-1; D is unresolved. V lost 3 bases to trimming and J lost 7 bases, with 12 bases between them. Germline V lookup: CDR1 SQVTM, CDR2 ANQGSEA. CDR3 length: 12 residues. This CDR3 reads CSVEVLTDEAFF. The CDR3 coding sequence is TGCAGCGTTGAGGTCCTAACAGATGAAGCTTTCTTT. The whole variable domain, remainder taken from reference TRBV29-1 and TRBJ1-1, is SAVISQKPSRDICQRGTSLTIQCQVDSQVTMMFWYRQQPGQSLTLIATANQGSEATYESGFVIDKFPISRPNLTFSTLTVSNMSPEDSSIYLCSVEVLTDEAFFGQGTRLTVV.

The chain's CDR3 is CASSSGQGPSPREQYF. The CDR3 region has the DNA TGTGCCAGCAGCTCCGGACAGGGACCTTCTCCTAGGGAGCAGTACTTC. J is TRBJ2-7 and V is TRBV9, with 8 bases that match TRBD1. This CDR3 has 16 residues. Trimming took 4 bases from V and 7 from J; bases not matched to a gene: 16. From germline, CDR1 is SGDLS and CDR2 YYNGEE. Full variable domain (outside the CDR3, taken from reference TRBV9 and TRBJ2-7): DSGVTQTPKHLITATGQRVTLRCSPRSGDLSVYWYQQSLDQGLQFLIQYYNGEERAKGNILERFSAQQFPDLHSELNLSSLELGDSALYFCASSSGQGPSPREQYFGPGTRLTVT.

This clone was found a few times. CDR3 nucleotides: TGTGCCAGCAGCCCGTCCCCAGGGAGAGATTCACCCCTCCACTTT. Amino acids: CASSPSPGRDSPLHF. The chain joins TRBV5-6 to TRBJ1-6, with a tentative D call TRBD1 (5 bases). Germline CDR1 SGHDT, CDR2 YYEEEE. CDR3 size: 15 residues. V shed 4 bases and J shed 8 bases, with 16 bases lying between them.

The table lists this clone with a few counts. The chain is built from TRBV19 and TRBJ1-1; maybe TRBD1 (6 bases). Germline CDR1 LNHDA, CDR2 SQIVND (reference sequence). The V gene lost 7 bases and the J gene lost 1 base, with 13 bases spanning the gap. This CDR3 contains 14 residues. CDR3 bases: TGTGCCAGTACCAGACAGGCGTGGAACACTGAAGCTTTCTTT. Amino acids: CASTRQAWNTEAFF.

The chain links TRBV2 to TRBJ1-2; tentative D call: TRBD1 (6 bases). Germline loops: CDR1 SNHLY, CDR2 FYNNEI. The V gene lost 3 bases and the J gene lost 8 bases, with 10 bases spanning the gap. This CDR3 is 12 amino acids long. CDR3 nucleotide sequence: TGTGCCAGCAGTGATAGGGGGGACGGCTACACCTTC. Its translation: CASSDRGDGYTF.

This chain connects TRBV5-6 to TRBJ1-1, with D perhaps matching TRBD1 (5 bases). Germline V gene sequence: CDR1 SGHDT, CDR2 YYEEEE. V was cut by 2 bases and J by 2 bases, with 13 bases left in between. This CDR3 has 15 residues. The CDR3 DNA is TGTGCCAGCAGCTTTATCCCCAGGGATAACACTGAAGCTTTCTTT. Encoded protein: CASSFIPRDNTEAFF.

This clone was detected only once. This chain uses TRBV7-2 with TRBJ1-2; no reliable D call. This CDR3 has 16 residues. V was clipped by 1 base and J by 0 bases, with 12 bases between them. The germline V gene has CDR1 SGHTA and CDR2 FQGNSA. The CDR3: CASSLGSGLANYGYTF. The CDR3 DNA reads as TGTGCCAGCAGCTTAGGGTCAGGCCTAGCTAACTATGGCTACACCTTC.

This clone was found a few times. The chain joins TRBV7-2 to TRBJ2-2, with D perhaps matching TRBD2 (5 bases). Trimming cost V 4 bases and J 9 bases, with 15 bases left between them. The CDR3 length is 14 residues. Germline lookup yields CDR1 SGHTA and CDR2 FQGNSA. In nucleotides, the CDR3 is TGTGCCAGCAGCTCATGGACTGAAATCCGGGAGCTGTTTTTT. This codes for CASSSWTEIRELFF.

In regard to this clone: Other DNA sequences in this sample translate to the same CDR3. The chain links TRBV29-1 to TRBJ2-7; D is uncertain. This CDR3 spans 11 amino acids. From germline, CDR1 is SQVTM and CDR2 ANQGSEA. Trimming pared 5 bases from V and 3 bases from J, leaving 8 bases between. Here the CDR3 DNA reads TGCAGCGTTAAAGGCGGCTACGAGCAGTACTTC. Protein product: CSVKGGYEQYF.

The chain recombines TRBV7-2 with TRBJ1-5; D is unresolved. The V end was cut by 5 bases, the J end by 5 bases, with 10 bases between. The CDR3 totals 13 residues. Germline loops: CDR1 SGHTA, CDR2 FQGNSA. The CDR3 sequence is CASSVNSDQPQHF. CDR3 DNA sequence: TGTGCCAGCAGCGTAAACTCGGATCAGCCCCAGCATTTT.

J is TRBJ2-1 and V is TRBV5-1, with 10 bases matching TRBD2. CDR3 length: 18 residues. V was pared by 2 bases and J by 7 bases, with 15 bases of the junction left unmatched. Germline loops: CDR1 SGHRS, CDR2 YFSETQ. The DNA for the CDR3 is TGCGCCAGCAGCTTAAGTATAGCGGGGGGTGTAGGTCGGAATGAGCAGTTCTTC. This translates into CASSLSIAGGVGRNEQFF.

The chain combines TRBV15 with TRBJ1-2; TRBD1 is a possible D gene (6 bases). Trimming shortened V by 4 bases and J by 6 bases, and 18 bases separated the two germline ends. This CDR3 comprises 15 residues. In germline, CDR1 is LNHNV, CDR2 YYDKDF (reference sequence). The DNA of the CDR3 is TGTGCCACCAGCATCAACAGGGAAGCGGAGGATGGCTACACCTTC. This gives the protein CATSINREAEDGYTF.

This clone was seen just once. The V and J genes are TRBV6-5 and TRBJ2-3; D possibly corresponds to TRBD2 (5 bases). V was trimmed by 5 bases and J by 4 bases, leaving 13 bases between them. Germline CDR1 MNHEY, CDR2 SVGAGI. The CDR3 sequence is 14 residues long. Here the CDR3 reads CASSPSLWADTQYF. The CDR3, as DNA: TGTGCCAGCAGTCCTAGCCTGTGGGCAGATACGCAGTATTTT.

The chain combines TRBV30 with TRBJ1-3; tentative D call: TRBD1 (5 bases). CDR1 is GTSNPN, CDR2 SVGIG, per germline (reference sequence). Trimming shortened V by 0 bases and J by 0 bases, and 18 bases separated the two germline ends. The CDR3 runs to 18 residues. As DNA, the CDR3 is TGTGCCTGGAGTGTATTGTTGGGGACGGCGAGCTCTGGAAACACCATATATTTT. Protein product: CAWSVLLGTASSGNTIYF.

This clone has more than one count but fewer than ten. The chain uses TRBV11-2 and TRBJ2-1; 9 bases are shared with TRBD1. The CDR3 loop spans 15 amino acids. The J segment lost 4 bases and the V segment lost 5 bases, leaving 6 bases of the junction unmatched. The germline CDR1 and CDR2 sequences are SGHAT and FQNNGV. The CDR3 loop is CASSTLGQGYNEQFF. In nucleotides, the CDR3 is TGTGCCAGCAGCACCCTGGGACAGGGATACAATGAGCAGTTCTTC.